The T cell receptor (beta chain) under discussion was sequenced for a study of sequential checkpoint blockade in melanoma. This sample's treatment: randomized to nivolumab then ipilimumab (arm A) or the reverse (arm B). Method: immunoSEQ multiplex PCR; TCRdb's copy keeps in-frame clones and lacks some. Here the sample spans tens of thousands of clones, under 30% being singletons. CDR1 is MDHEN, CDR2 SYDVKM, per germline. J lost 0 bases, V lost 2 bases, and 10 bases had no gene match. The CDR3 has 18 amino acids. The clonotype comes from a human donor with melanoma. The specimen comprised tumor tissue (inferred from file names), sampled from a patient given nivolumab and ipilimumab in sequence. The chain has TRBV28 and TRBJ1-3, with TRBD1 matching over 7 bases. The CDR3, as DNA: TGTGCCAGCAGTTTAAGGGGACAGACCTTCTACTCTGGAAACACCATATATTTT. Amino acid sequence: CASSLRGQTFYSGNTIYF.